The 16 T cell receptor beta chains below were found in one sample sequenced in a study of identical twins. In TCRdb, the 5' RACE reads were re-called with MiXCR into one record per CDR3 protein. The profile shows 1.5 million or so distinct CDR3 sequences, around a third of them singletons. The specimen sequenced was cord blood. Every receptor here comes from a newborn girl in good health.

The CDR3 loop reads CASSQDRLAGLSGNEQFF. The CDR3 nucleotides are TGCGCCAGCAGCCAAGATCGCCTAGCGGGATTATCAGGCAATGAGCAGTTCTTC. The chain is built from TRBV4-1 and TRBJ2-1, with TRBD2 matching 9 bases. CDR3 length equals 18 residues. Germline CDR1 and CDR2: MGHRA and YSYEKL. Losses at the gene ends were 0 bases for V and 6 bases for J; bases not matched to a gene: 12.

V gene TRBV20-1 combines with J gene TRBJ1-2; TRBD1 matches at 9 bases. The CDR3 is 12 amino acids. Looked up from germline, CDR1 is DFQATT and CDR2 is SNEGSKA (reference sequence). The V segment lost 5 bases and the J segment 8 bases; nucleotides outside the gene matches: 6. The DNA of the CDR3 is TGCAGTGCTCCCATGGGGACAGGGGGCTACACCTTC. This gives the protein CSAPMGTGGYTF.

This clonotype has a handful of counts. CDR3 amino acids: CASSSPGSRLGEQYF. The CDR3 DNA sequence: TGTGCCAGCAGTTCACCGGGCTCACGGTTAGGCGAGCAGTACTTC. J is TRBJ2-7 and V is TRBV28; D not resolved. Germline V CDR1 and CDR2: MDHEN, SYDVKM. CDR3 length: 15 amino acids. Trimming pared 4 bases from V and 6 bases from J, leaving 19 bases between.

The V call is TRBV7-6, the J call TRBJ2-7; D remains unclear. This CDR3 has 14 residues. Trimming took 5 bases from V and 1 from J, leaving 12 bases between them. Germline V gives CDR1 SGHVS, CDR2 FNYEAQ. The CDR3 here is CASSPIAGSYEQYF. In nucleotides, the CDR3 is TGTGCCAGCAGCCCTATAGCTGGGTCCTACGAGCAGTACTTC.

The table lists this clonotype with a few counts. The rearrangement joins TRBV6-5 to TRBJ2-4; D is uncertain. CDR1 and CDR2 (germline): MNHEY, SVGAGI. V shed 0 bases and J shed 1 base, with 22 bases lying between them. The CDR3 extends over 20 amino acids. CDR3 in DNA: TGTGCCAGCAGTTACTCCAACCCCGGTGCGGTCGTAGGGGCCAAAAACATTCAGTACTTC. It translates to CASSYSNPGAVVGAKNIQYF.

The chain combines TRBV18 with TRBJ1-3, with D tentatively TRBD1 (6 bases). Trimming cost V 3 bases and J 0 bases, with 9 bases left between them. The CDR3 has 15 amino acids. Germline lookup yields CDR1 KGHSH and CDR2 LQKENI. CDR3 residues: CASSPGQTSGNTIYF. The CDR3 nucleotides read TGTGCCAGCTCACCCGGACAGACCTCTGGAAACACCATATATTTT.

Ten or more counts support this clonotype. CDR3 residues: CASSQEVDRGLFNEQFF. CDR3 in DNA: TGTGCCAGCAGCCAAGAGGTGGACAGGGGGCTATTCAATGAGCAGTTCTTC. The rearrangement joins TRBV4-2 to TRBJ2-1; 11 positions match TRBD1. Germline V gene lookup returns CDR1 LGHNA and CDR2 YNFKEQ. The V gene end was trimmed by 0 bases and the J gene end by 6 bases; junction bases not matched to a gene: 7. There are 17 residues in the CDR3.

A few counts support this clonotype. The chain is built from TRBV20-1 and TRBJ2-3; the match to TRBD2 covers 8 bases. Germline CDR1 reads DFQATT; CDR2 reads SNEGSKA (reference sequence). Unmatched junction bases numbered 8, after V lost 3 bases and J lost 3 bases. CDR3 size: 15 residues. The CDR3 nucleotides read TGCAGTGCTAGTCACAGCGGGAGTAGGACAGATACGCAGTATTTT. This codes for CSASHSGSRTDTQYF.

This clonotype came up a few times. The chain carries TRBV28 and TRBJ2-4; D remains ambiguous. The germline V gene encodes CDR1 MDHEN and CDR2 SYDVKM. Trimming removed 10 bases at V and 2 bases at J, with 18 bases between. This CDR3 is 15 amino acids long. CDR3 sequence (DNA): TGTGCCACCAGAGGCGAGGCGAGTTCCAAAAACATTCAGTACTTC. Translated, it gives CATRGEASSKNIQYF.

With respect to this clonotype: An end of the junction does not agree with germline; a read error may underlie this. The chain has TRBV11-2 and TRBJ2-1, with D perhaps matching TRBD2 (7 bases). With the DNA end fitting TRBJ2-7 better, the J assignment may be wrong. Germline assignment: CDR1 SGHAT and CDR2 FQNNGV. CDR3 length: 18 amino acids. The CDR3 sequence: CASGLGGVRATTYNEQYF. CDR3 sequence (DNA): TGTGCCAGCGGCTTAGGGGGGGTTCGCGCGACCACTTACAATGAGCAGTACTTC.

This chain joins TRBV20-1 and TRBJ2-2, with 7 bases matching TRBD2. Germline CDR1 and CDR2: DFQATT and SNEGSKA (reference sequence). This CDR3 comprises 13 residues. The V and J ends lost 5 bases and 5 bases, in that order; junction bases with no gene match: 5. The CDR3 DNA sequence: TGCAGTGCTCGGGGAGGGATTACCGGGGAGCTGTTTTTT. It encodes CSARGGITGELFF.

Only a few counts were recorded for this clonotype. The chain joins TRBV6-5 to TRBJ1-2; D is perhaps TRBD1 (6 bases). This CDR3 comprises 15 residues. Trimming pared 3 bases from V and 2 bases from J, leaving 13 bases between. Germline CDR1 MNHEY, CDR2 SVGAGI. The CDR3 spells CASSYFGRGNYGYTF. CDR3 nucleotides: TGTGCCAGCAGTTATTTTGGGAGGGGGAACTATGGCTACACCTTC.

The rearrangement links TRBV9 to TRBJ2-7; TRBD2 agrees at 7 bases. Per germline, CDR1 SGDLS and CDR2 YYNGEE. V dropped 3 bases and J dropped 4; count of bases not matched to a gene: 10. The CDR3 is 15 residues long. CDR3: CASSAPGGESYEQYF. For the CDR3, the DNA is TGTGCCAGCAGCGCTCCTGGGGGGGAGTCTTACGAGCAGTACTTC.

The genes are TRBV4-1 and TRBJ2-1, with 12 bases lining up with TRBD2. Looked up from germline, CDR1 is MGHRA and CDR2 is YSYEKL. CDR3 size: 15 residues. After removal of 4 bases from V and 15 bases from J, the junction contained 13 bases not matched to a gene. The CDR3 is CASSPTRLAGAFLFF. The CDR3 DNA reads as TGCGCCAGCAGCCCTACTAGACTAGCGGGAGCTTTTTTGTTCTTC.

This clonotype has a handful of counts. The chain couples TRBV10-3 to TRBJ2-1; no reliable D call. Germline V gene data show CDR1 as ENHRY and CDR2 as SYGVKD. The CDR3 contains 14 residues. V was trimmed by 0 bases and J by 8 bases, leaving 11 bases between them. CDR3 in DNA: TGTGCCATCAGTGAGTCCCTAGGTCAGGATGAGCAGTTCTTC. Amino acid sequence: CAISESLGQDEQFF.

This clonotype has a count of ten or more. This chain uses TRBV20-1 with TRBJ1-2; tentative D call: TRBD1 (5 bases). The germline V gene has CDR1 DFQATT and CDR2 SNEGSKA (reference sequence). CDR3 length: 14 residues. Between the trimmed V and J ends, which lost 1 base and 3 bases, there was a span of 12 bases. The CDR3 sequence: CSARGGAGYYGYTF. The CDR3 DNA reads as TGCAGTGCTAGAGGCGGGGCCGGATACTATGGCTACACCTTC.